The rows below give T cell receptor beta chains drawn from one sample of a study of T cells expressing NK-cell markers. Reprocessing the 5' RACE reads, TCRdb reports a single entry for every CDR3 protein and omits DNA. The table for this sample gives roughly 160,000 distinct CDR3 sequences. Sample: blood T cells: a sorted CD56 or NKG2C T cell subset, CD4+ or CD8+ T cells, or bulk PBMC T cells (not recorded which). The source of these receptors is a woman between 18 and 70 years old in good health. CDR3s include the opening cysteine and the closing phenylalanine or tryptophan.

v_gene	j_gene	len	CDR3aa
TRBV11-2	TRBJ2-5	15	CASSLVAGGQETQYF
TRBV30	TRBJ2-3	17	CAWARTGTRGSPDTQYF
TRBV29-1	TRBJ2-6	13	CSVGTKGANVLTF
TRBV3-1	TRBJ2-2	16	CASSLPGGVNTGELFF
TRBV5-1	TRBJ1-2	14	CASRIGQGGSGYTF
TRBV20-1	TRBJ2-1	14	CSAVGLAGVLEQFF
TRBV5-6	TRBJ1-1	14	CASSLWFLGTEAFF
TRBV24-1	TRBJ2-1	18	CATRGGGGGGASYNEQFF
TRBV10-3	TRBJ2-3	15	CAIRERGTGVDTQYF
TRBV19	TRBJ1-1	15	CATTTQGSLNTEAFF
TRBV4-1	TRBJ2-1	16	CASSQVSQRLYNEQFF
TRBV11-2	TRBJ2-3	16	CASSLGHRESTDTQYF
TRBV5-1	TRBJ1-1	14	CASSSTNTDTEAFF
TRBV28	TRBJ1-4	15	CASRGGQNSQEKLFF
TRBV7-9	TRBJ1-4	16	CASSLVSGIVGEKLFF
TRBV5-1	TRBJ2-1	18	CASSLVARLARSYNEQFF
TRBV18	TRBJ2-7	15	CASSPHPPGNYEQYF
TRBV7-2	TRBJ2-2	15	CASTVGGSLTGELFF
TRBV4-2	TRBJ1-1	19	CASSRYVGLDRRKDTEAFF
TRBV6-5	TRBJ1-4	16	CASSYSFGATNEKLFF
TRBV20-1	TRBJ2-1	14	CGTRTSGGYNEQFF
TRBV6-1	TRBJ2-3	13	CASRIPRTNTQYF
TRBV5-1	TRBJ2-5	16	CASSKQGAGDQETQYF
TRBV5-1	TRBJ2-1	16	CASSLPQESSYNEQFF
TRBV28	TRBJ2-2	14	CASSLKKNTGELFF
TRBV5-1	TRBJ1-5	15	CASSQGAGDNQPQHF
TRBV10-3	TRBJ2-5	17	CAISESIGDRGEETQYF
TRBV12-3/TRBV12-4	TRBJ1-5	14	CASRDGGGGQPQHF
TRBV30	TRBJ2-3	12	CACALGRATQYF
TRBV6-1	TRBJ2-1	15	CASSSLGTGGNEQFF
TRBV9	TRBJ2-3	14	CASTKGISTDTQYF
TRBV5-1	TRBJ1-2	13	CASSLDNTYGYTF
TRBV7-2	TRBJ1-2	15	CASSSPLGNNYGYTF
TRBV27	TRBJ2-1	15	CASSHEGRNYNEQFF
TRBV19	TRBJ2-2	14	CASSSQGYTGELFF
TRBV20-1	TRBJ2-7	18	CSAPVQPFSGGSSYEQYF